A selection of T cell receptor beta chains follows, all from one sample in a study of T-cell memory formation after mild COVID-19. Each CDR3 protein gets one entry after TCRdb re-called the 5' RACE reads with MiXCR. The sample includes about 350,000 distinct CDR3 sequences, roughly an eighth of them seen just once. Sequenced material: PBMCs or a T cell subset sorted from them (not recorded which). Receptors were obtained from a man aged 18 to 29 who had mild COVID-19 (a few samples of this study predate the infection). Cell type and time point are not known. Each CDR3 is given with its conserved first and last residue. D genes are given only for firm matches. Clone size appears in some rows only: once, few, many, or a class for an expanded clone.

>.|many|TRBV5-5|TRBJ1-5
TGTGCCAGCAGCTTGGATAGCAATCAGCCCCAGCATTTT
CASSLDSNQPQHF
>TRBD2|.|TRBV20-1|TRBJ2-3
TGCAGTGCTAGCCCGACTAGCGGGTACACAGATACGCAGTATTTT
CSASPTSGYTDTQYF
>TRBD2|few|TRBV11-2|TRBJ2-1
TGTGCCAGCAGCTCCTACAGAACAAGAGGACTAGTCTTCAATGAGCAGTTCTTC
CASSSYRTRGLVFNEQFF
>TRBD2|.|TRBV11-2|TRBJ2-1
TGTGCCAGCACCTTGTCCGGGACTACCGCCAATGAGCAGTTCTTC
CASTLSGTTANEQFF
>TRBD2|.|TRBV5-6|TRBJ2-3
TGTGCAGGAGGACTAGCGGGGGGAGATACGCAGTATTTT
CAGGLAGGDTQYF
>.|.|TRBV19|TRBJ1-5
TGTGCCAGTAGTGGGGGGGGAGGAGGCAACCAGCCCCAGCATTTT
CASSGGGGGNQPQHF
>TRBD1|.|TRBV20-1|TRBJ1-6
TGCAGTGCAAACAGGGGGCGCGATTCACCCCTCCACTTT
CSANRGRDSPLHF
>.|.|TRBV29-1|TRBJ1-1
TGCAGCGTTGAAGAGGGACAGAACACTGAAGCTTTCTTT
CSVEEGQNTEAFF
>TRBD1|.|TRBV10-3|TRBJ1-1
TGTGCCATCAGTGAGAGGACAGGGAACACTGAAGCTTTCTTT
CAISERTGNTEAFF
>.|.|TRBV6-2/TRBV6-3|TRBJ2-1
TGTGCCAGCAGTTACCATAGAGAACGCACGACCTACAATGAGCAGTTCTTC
CASSYHRERTTYNEQFF
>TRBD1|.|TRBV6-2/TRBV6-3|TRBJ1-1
TGTGCCAGCAGTTACCTTGACAGGGCCGCTTTCTTT
CASSYLDRAAFF
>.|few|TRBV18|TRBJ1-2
TGTGCCAGCTCAGGACCTCAGGGCGTTCTGGGTGGCTACACCTTC
CASSGPQGVLGGYTF
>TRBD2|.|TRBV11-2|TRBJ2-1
TGTGCCAGCAGCCTAGCTAGCGGGGGGGACAATGAGCAGTTCTTC
CASSLASGGDNEQFF
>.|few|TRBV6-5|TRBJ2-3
TGTGCCAGCAGTAACCGACTAGGTAGTACGCAGTATTTT
CASSNRLGSTQYF
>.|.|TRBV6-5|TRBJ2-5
TGTGCCAGCAGTCCCCACGGGGACGGAGAGACCCAGTACTTC
CASSPHGDGETQYF
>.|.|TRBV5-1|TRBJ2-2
TGCGCCAGCAGCTCGGGGACACAGCTTTCCACCGGGGAGCTGTTTTTT
CASSSGTQLSTGELFF
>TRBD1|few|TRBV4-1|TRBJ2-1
TGCGCCAGCAGCCAAGGGTTCGACAGGGGTACAAGGGAGCAGTTCTTC
CASSQGFDRGTREQFF
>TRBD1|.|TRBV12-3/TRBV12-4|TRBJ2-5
TGTGCCGCAAGCCACGGACAGGGAGAGACCCAGTACTTC
CAASHGQGETQYF
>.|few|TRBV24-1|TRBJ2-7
TGTGCCACCCGAGGGTGGTGGGGGGGCGACGAGCAGTACTTC
CATRGWWGGDEQYF
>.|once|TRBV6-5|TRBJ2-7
TGTGCCAGCAGACAGCCGCGGGGGCCCAGCTCCTACGAGCAGTACTTC
CASRQPRGPSSYEQYF
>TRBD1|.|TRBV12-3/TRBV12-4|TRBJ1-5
TGTGCCAGCAGTCCGCGGGACAGTGCTAGCAATCAGCCCCAGCATTTT
CASSPRDSASNQPQHF
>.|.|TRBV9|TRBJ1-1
TGTGCCAGCAGCGTAGGTGAATACACTGAAGCTTTCTTT
CASSVGEYTEAFF
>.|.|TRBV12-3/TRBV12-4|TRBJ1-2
TGTGCCAGCAGCCCCGGGGACGGGGAGTATGGCTACACCTTC
CASSPGDGEYGYTF
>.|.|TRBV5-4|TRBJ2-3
TGTGCCAGCAGCATGGGAACAGATACGCAGTATTTT
CASSMGTDTQYF
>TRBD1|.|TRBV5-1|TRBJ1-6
TGCGCCAGCAGCTTGCTTCCGACAGGGGTGGATAATTCACCCCTCCACTTT
CASSLLPTGVDNSPLHF
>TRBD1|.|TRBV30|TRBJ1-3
TGTGCCTGGAGTTTAACGGGACAGGGACACACCATATATTTT
CAWSLTGQGHTIYF
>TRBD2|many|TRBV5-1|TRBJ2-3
TGCGCCAGCGCGGGGGCAGATACGCAGTATTTT
CASAGADTQYF
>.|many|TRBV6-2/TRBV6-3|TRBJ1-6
TGTGCCAGCAGTTACTCGAAACAGGCTCTCCGCCGCAGAAATTCACCCCTCCACTTT
CASSYSKQALRRRNSPLHF
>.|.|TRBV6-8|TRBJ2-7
TGTGCCAGCAGTTACTTCGAGGGCTACGAGCAGTACTTC
CASSYFEGYEQYF
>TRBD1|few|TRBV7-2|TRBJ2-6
TGTGCCAGCAGCTTAGGTAGTCCGGGACAGTTCGGCTCTGGGGCCAACGTCCTGACTTTC
CASSLGSPGQFGSGANVLTF
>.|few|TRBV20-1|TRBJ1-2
TGCAGTGCACCTTCCGAGAGGGCATTTGGCTACACCTTC
CSAPSERAFGYTF
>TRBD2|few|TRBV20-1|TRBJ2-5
TGCAGTTTAGCGGGGGGGATGGAGACCCAGTACTTC
CSLAGGMETQYF
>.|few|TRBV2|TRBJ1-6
TGTGCCAGCAAAAAGGGCGTAAGCTCCTATAATTCACCCCTCCACTTT
CASKKGVSSYNSPLHF
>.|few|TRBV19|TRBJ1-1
TGTGCCAGTACTCGGGGTGCTGACCGGGACACTGAAGCTTTCTTT
CASTRGADRDTEAFF
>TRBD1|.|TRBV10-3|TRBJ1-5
TGTGCCATCAGGCGGGGGACAGACCAAGGGCCCCAGCATTTT
CAIRRGTDQGPQHF
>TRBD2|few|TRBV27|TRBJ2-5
TGTGCCTCGAAAACTCCGGGGGGGGCCCAAGAGACCCAGTACTTC
CASKTPGGAQETQYF
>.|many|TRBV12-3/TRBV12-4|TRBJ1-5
TGTGCCAGCAGTCTGAGGGGCGCGGGCAATCAGCCCCAGCATTTT
CASSLRGAGNQPQHF
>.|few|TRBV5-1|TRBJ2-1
TGCGCCAGCAGCTTGGCCCAGTTGGAATACAATGAGCAGTTCTTC
CASSLAQLEYNEQFF
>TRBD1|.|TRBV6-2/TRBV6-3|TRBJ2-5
TGTGCCAGCAGTTACTCAGGGGGCACGAAGACCCAGTACTTC
CASSYSGGTKTQYF
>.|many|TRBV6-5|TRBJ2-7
TGTGCCAGCAGTTACGTAACAGGGTTTACTACCTACGAGCAGTACTTC
CASSYVTGFTTYEQYF
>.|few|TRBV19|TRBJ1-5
TGTGCCAGTAGTATTGACACCCTTCAGCCCCAGCATTTT
CASSIDTLQPQHF
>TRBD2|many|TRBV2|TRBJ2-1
TGTGCCAGCGCGGCCCTCCAGCGGGGGGCCGACAATGAGCAGTTCTTC
CASAALQRGADNEQFF
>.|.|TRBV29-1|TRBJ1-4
TGCAGCGGATTCTCGAGTGAAAAACTGTTTTTT
CSGFSSEKLFF
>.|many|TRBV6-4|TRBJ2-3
TGTGCCAGCAGTGACCCGGGGAGCACAGATACGCAGTATTTT
CASSDPGSTDTQYF
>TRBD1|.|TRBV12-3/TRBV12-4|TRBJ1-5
TGTGCCAGCAGCCCAACGGGACAGGGGAATCAGCCCCAGCATTTT
CASSPTGQGNQPQHF
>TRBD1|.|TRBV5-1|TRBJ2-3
TGCGCCAGCAGCTCGTGGGCCCGACAGGGACCCACAGATACGCAGTATTTT
CASSSWARQGPTDTQYF
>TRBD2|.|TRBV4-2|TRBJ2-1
TGTGCCAGCAGCCAAGCCACTAGCGGGGACAATGAGCAGTTCTTC
CASSQATSGDNEQFF
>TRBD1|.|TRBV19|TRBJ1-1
TGTGCCAGTAGTGCCGACAGGGTCTACACTGAAGCTTTCTTT
CASSADRVYTEAFF